Listed here is a single TCR beta chain. Its antigen is not identified. The iRepertoire nested amplicon-rescue multiplex PCR amplified TCR alpha and beta CDR3s from RNA. Tissue mRNA or PBMC total RNA, about 85-400 ng, went into one-step reverse transcription and amplification. Each CDR3 protein gets one entry after TCRdb re-called the multiplex PCR reads with MiXCR. The data show 300,000 to 450,000 distinct CDR3 sequences, around 45% seen once. This sample was included in a study of glioma-infiltrating T cells. Regarding the study as a whole: CDR3 overlap between tissue and blood was very small. Tissue-blood divergence was below expectation in non-neoplastic patients, above in gliomas.

This TCR derives from a human donor with low-grade glioma or glioblastoma, undergoing nonglioma brain surgery, or in good health (not recorded which). Material: glioma tissue, nonneoplastic brain tissue, or PBMCs (not recorded which).

The CDR3 loop reads CASSYRGQGHQPQHF. CDR3 nucleotide sequence: TGTGCCAGCAGTTACAGGGGACAGGGGCATCAGCCCCAGCATTTT. The chain recombines TRBV6-2 or TRBV6-3 with TRBJ1-5, with TRBD1 matching over 10 bases. The ends lost 2 bases at V and 5 bases at J; junction bases unmatched: 3. The CDR3 has 15 amino acids. Germline V lookup: CDR1 MNHEY, CDR2 SVGEGT.